The clone carrying this T cell receptor beta chain was counted a single time. Its antigen remains unidentified. These data are taken from a study of cytomegalovirus exposure and HLA in healthy donors. Study as a whole: The Caucasian-associated ancestry cluster contained 81% of the approximately 390 genotyped donors. Study observations and caveats: An observed cluster of highly shared sequence variants was recorded as a likely sequencing artifact. Later analysis suggested links between common viral pathogens and several top significant clusters. Investigators reported 150 to 200 TCR beta chains as tied to cytomegalovirus.

PCR was performed using 60 Vbeta and 13 Jbeta primers. Clones were read by immunoSEQ multiplex PCR, and TCRdb kept only the in-frame ones, dropping some. In the table there are 110,000 to 150,000 clones, almost 85% of which are singletons. Trimming left V 4 bases short and J 4 bases short, with 8 bases between. Looked up from germline, CDR1 is SGHRS and CDR2 is YFSETQ. CDR3 length: 12 amino acids. The chain has TRBV5-1 and TRBJ2-5; no clear D gene. The sequencing sample was made of PBMCs. This clonotype originated in a woman between 55 and 75 years old in good health and CMV-seropositive. CDR3 DNA: TGCGCCAGCAGCGCCCGGAGAGAGACCCAGTACTTC. It yields the protein CASSARRETQYF.